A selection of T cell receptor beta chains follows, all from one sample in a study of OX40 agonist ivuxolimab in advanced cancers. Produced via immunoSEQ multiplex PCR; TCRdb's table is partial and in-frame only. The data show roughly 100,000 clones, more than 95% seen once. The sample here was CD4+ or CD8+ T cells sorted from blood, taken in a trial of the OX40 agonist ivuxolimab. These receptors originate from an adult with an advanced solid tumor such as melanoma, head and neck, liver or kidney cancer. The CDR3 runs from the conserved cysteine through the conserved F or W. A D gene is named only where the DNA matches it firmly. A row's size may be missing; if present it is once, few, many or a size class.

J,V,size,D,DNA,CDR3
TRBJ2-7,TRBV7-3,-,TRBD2,TGTGCCAGCAGCTTAGAATTCCTAGCGGGAGTCGAGCAGTACTTC,CASSLEFLAGVEQYF
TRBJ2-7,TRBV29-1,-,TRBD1,TGCAGCGTTGGGGACAGCTACGAGCAGTACTTC,CSVGDSYEQYF
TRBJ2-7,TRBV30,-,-,TGTGCCTGGAGTGATCTCGACCAGGAGCAGTACTTC,CAWSDLDQEQYF
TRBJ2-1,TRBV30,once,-,TGTGCCTGGAGTGTGGAGCTAACCTACAATGAGCAGTTCTTC,CAWSVELTYNEQFF
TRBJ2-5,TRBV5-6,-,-,TGTGCCAGCAGCGCGGGTACAGACCAAGAGACCCAGTACTTC,CASSAGTDQETQYF
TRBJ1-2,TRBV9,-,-,TGTGCCAGCAGCGTAGAAGTCGGGGGAGGTTATGGCTACACCTTC,CASSVEVGGGYGYTF
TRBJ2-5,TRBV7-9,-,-,TGTGCCAGCAGCTTAGAGTGGAGTCACAGGGATGAGACCCAGTACTTC,CASSLEWSHRDETQYF
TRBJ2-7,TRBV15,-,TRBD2,TGTGCCACCAGCAGAGGACCCAGGACTAGCGGGAGGGTCGACGAGCAGTACTTC,CATSRGPRTSGRVDEQYF
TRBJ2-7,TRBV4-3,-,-,TGCGCCAGCAGCGTACCCGGGACTCGCTACGAGCAGTACTTC,CASSVPGTRYEQYF
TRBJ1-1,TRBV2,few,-,TGTGCCAGCAGGGATAGGGCTGAAGCTTTCTTT,CASRDRAEAFF
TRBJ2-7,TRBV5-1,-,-,TGCGCCAGCAGCCCCCGGGACGTCTACGAGCAGTACTTC,CASSPRDVYEQYF